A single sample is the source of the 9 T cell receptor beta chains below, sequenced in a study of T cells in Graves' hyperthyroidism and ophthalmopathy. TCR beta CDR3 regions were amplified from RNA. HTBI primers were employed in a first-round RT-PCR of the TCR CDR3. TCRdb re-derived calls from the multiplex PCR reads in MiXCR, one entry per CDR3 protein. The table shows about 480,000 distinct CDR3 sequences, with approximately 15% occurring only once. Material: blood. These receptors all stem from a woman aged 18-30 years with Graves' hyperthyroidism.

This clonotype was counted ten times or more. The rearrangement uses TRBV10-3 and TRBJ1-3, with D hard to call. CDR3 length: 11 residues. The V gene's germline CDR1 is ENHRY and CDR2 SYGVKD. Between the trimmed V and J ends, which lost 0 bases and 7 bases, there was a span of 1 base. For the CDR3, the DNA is TGTGCCATCAGTGAGTCCAACACCATATATTTT. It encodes CAISESNTIYF.

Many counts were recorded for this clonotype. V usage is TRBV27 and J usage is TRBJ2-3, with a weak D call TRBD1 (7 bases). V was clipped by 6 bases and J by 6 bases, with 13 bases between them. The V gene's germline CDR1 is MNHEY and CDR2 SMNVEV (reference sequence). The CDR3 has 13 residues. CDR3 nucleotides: TGTGCCAGCAGACACCAGGGGGGTGATACGCAGTATTTT. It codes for CASRHQGGDTQYF.

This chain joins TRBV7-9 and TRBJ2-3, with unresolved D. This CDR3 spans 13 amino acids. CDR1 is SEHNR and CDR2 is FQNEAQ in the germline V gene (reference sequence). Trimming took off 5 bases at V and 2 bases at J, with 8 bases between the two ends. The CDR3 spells CASSPEPTDTQYF. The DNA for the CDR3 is TGTGCCAGCAGCCCCGAGCCCACAGATACGCAGTATTTT.

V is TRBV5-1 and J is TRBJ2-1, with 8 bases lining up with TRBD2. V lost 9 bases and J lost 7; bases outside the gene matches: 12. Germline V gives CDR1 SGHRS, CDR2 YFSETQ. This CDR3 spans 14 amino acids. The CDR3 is CATGDSGVNNEQFF. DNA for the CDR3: TGCGCCACGGGGGATAGCGGGGTCAATAATGAGCAGTTCTTC.

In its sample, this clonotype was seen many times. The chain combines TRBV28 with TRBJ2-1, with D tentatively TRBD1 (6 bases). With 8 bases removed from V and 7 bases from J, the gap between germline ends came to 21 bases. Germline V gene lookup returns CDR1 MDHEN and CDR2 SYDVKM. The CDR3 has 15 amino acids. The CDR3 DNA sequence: TGTGCCAGCTCCATCCCGGGGACACAACGGAATGAGCAGTTCTTC. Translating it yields CASSIPGTQRNEQFF.

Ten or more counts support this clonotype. The CDR3 here is CASREPGGGTF. The CDR3, as DNA: TGTGCCAGCAGGGAACCGGGCGGCGGAACCTTC. The J gene is TRBJ1-2, the V gene TRBV6-1; no firm D call. The CDR3 runs to 11 residues. Trimming took 6 bases from V and 14 from J, leaving 16 bases between them. Germline-derived CDR1 and CDR2 are MNHNS and SASEGT.

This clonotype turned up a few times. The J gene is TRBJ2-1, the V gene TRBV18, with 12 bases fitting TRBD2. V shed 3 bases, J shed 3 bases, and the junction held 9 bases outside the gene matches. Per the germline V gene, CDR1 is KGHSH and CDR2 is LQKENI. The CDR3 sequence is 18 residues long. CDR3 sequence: CASSPSTSGSVLYNEQFF. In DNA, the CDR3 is TGTGCCAGCTCACCCTCGACTAGCGGGAGTGTACTCTACAATGAGCAGTTCTTC.

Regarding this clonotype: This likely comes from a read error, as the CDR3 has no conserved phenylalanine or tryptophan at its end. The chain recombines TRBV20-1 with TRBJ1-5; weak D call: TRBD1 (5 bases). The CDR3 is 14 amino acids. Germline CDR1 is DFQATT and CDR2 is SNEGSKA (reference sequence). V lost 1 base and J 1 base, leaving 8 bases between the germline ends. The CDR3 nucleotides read TGCAGTGCTAGAGCCAGGGAAAGCAATCAGCCCCAGCATCTT. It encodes CSARARESNQPQHL.

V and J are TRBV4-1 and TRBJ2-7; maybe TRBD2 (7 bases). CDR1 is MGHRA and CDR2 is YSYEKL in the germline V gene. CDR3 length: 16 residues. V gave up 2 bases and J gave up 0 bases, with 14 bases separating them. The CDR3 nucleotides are TGCGCCAGCAGCCAATCGGGGGGCGGACCCTCCTACGAGCAGTACTTC. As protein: CASSQSGGGPSYEQYF.